These T cell receptor beta chains were read from a single sample in a study of OX40 agonist ivuxolimab in advanced cancers. Generated by immunoSEQ multiplex PCR, the TCRdb table keeps only in-frame clones and is missing some. The top ten clones hold roughly 0.8% of a sample with roughly 100,000 clones, over 85% of them seen once. The material sequenced was CD4+ or CD8+ T cells sorted from blood, taken in a trial of the OX40 agonist ivuxolimab. The receptor source for this set is an adult with an advanced solid tumor such as melanoma, head and neck, liver or kidney cancer. CDR3s include the opening cysteine and the closing phenylalanine or tryptophan. D genes are given only for firm matches. The size of a clone is reported for some rows only, either as once, few or many, or as a class for expanded clones.

-	-	TRBJ1-2	TRBV14	TGTGCCAGCAGCCAAGTTGGGTCCACCTATGGCTACACCTTC	CASSQVGSTYGYTF
-	TRBD1	TRBJ2-1	TRBV6-5	TGTGCCAGCAGTTACAGGGGGCCAAGCTCCTACAATGAGCAGTTCTTC	CASSYRGPSSYNEQFF
-	TRBD1	TRBJ2-7	TRBV28	TGTGCCAGCAGTTTAAGGGACAGGCCCACCTACGAGCAGTACTTC	CASSLRDRPTYEQYF
-	TRBD2	TRBJ2-7	TRBV9	TGTGCCAGCAGCACACCAGGCGGGAGAGAGCAGTACTTC	CASSTPGGREQYF
once	-	TRBJ2-5	TRBV15	TGTGCCACCAGCACGACCCCTTTTCAAGAGACCCAGTACTTC	CATSTTPFQETQYF
-	-	TRBJ1-2	TRBV9	TGTGCCAGCAGCGTAGCCCCCGGGACCAACTATGGCTACACCTTC	CASSVAPGTNYGYTF
-	TRBD1	TRBJ1-5	TRBV6-6	TGTGCCAGCGTCGAGCAGGGGGACCAGCCCCAGCATTTT	CASVEQGDQPQHF
-	TRBD1	TRBJ1-5	TRBV28	TGTGCCAGCATCGAGACAGGGGGGAATTGGGCCCAGCATTTT	CASIETGGNWAQHF
-	-	TRBJ1-3	TRBV7-2	TGTGCCAGCAGCCCCTTCGGAGGCAACTCTGGAAACACCATATATTTT	CASSPFGGNSGNTIYF
-	-	TRBJ2-2	TRBV9	TGTGCCAGCAGCGTAGCTCCAGGAAACACCGGGGAGCTGTTTTTT	CASSVAPGNTGELFF
-	-	TRBJ1-2	TRBV28	TGTGCCAGCAGTTTACCGGGGTCTGGCTACACCTTC	CASSLPGSGYTF
-	TRBD2	TRBJ2-1	TRBV15	TGTGCCACCAGCCGCCCAAGGACTAGCGGGGGCCCCCCCCACAATGAGCAGTTCTTC	CATSRPRTSGGPPHNEQFF
-	-	TRBJ2-5	TRBV6-5	TGTGCCAGCAGGGCTGGGGACTCCGTAGAGACCCAGTACTTC	CASRAGDSVETQYF
-	-	TRBJ1-2	TRBV5-1	TGCGCCAGCAGCGCCGGACAGTATGGCTACACCTTC	CASSAGQYGYTF
-	TRBD2	TRBJ2-5	TRBV6-5	TGTGCCAGCAGTAAAAGGACTAGCAGCACCCAGTACTTC	CASSKRTSSTQYF
-	-	TRBJ2-1	TRBV6-5	TGTGCCAGCAGTTCCTACGTGACCTCCTACAATGAGCAGTTCTTC	CASSSYVTSYNEQFF
once	-	TRBJ1-2	TRBV30	TGTGCCTGGAGTGAAGGGGACTATGGCTACACCTTC	CAWSEGDYGYTF
-	TRBD1	TRBJ1-2	TRBV28	TGTGCCAGCACCTCAGGGGGATATGGCTACACCTTC	CASTSGGYGYTF
-	-	TRBJ1-3	TRBV7-2	TGTGCCAGCAGCTTTTCCCCTGGAAACACCATATATTTT	CASSFSPGNTIYF
-	-	TRBJ1-4	TRBV29-1	TGCAGCGGAAGGGTTCCAACTAATGAAAAACTGTTTTTT	CSGRVPTNEKLFF
-	-	TRBJ2-5	TRBV30	TGTGCCTGGAGTAGGAGGGGGTACCAAGAGACCCAGTACTTC	CAWSRRGYQETQYF
-	-	TRBJ2-1	TRBV30	TGTGCCGTAACCGGGACCCCTTTTTCCAATGAGCAGTTCTTC	CAVTGTPFSNEQFF
-	TRBD2	TRBJ2-4	TRBV5-1	TGCGCCAGCAGTGCGGGGGGCGCAAACATTCAGTACTTC	CASSAGGANIQYF
-	TRBD1	TRBJ1-4	TRBV4-3	TGCGCCAGCAGCCAAACATGGACAGGGAGGAATGAAAAACTGTTTTTT	CASSQTWTGRNEKLFF
once	-	TRBJ1-3	TRBV11-2	TGTGCCACGCAAGGGGGGCTTAGCTCTGGAAACACCATATATTTT	CATQGGLSSGNTIYF
-	-	TRBJ1-2	TRBV21-1	TGTGCCAGCAGCACCCCTGATGATCCGGGACCTCCTAACTATGGCTACACCTTC	CASSTPDDPGPPNYGYTF
-	TRBD1	TRBJ2-5	TRBV7-9	TGTGCCAGCAGCATCGGACAGGGGGCGGCGGAGACCCAGTACTTC	CASSIGQGAAETQYF
-	-	TRBJ2-5	TRBV30	TGTGCCTGGAGTGGGGGGCACGTCGAGACCCAGTACTTC	CAWSGGHVETQYF
once	-	TRBJ2-1	TRBV4-2	TGTGCCAGCAGCCAAGAGGGGGACGCTTCCTACAATGAGCAGTTCTTC	CASSQEGDASYNEQFF
-	TRBD2	TRBJ2-1	TRBV5-6	TGTGCCAGCAGCTTGGGGACGGGAGGTTACAATGAGCAGTTCTTC	CASSLGTGGYNEQFF
once	TRBD1	TRBJ1-6	TRBV10-3	TGTGCCAGCCGGACAGGGGGCGCAAGCTATAATTCACCCCTCCACTTT	CASRTGGASYNSPLHF
-	TRBD1	TRBJ1-1	TRBV18	TGTGCCAGCTCACCAATTCCGACAGGGGTGGACACTGAAGCTTTCTTT	CASSPIPTGVDTEAFF
-	-	TRBJ1-6	TRBV18	TGTGCCAGCTCACCATCGGGGGGAAATTCACCCCTCCACTTT	CASSPSGGNSPLHF
-	-	TRBJ1-1	TRBV28	TGTGCCACCCGCCAGGGGAACACTGAAGCTTTCTTT	CATRQGNTEAFF
-	TRBD2	TRBJ2-5	TRBV19	TGTGCCAGTAGCAAGGGACTAGCGGGGGGCCGGGAGACCCAGTACTTC	CASSKGLAGGRETQYF
-	TRBD1	TRBJ2-7	TRBV30	TGTGCCTGGTGGACAACAGGGGTCCAGTACTTC	CAWWTTGVQYF
once	-	TRBJ2-5	TRBV2	TGTGCCAGCAGGAAATTAGCGGCTGGGCCGGTAGGAGAGACCCAGTACTTC	CASRKLAAGPVGETQYF
-	-	TRBJ2-3	TRBV18	TGTGCCAGCTCACCACCGAGTCAGAACACAGATACGCAGTATTTT	CASSPPSQNTDTQYF
-	TRBD2	TRBJ2-2	TRBV5-1	TGCGCCAGCAGCATACTAGCGGGGAACACCGGGGAGCTGTTTTTT	CASSILAGNTGELFF
-	TRBD2	TRBJ2-3	TRBV5-1	TGCGCCAGCAGCCTGGTGGGGAGGGAATCAGATACGCAGTATTTT	CASSLVGRESDTQYF
once	-	TRBJ2-2	TRBV7-2	TGTGCCAGCAGCTTAGTCCCTATCGCATCGAACACCGGGGAGCTGTTTTTT	CASSLVPIASNTGELFF
-	TRBD1	TRBJ1-6	TRBV5-6	TGTGCCAGCAGCTTGGGGGACAGGGGGTATAATTCACCCCTCCACTTT	CASSLGDRGYNSPLHF
-	-	TRBJ2-7	TRBV7-9	TGTGCCAGCAGCCCGCTGGGCAGGGAAGACGGGCAGTACTTC	CASSPLGREDGQYF
-	-	TRBJ2-7	TRBV7-2	TGTGCCAGCAGTTACGGACTCACCGCCTACGAGCAGTACTTC	CASSYGLTAYEQYF
-	-	TRBJ1-3	TRBV18	TGTGCCAGCTCACTGGAGGCTCCCTCTGGAAACACCATATATTTT	CASSLEAPSGNTIYF
-	-	TRBJ2-6	TRBV7-5	TGTGCCAGAAGCTTAGTGACGGGCTCTGGGGCCAACGTCCTGACTTTC	CARSLVTGSGANVLTF
-	-	TRBJ2-1	TRBV6-5	TGTGCCAGCAGTGAACGGGGAAGGGAGCAGTTCTTC	CASSERGREQFF
-	-	TRBJ2-3	TRBV30	TGTGCCTGGACCCCCGGTTATACGCAGTATTTT	CAWTPGYTQYF
-	-	TRBJ2-1	TRBV5-4	TGTGCCAGCAGCTTGGCCCCGGGGAGCTCCTACAATGAGCAGTTCTTC	CASSLAPGSSYNEQFF